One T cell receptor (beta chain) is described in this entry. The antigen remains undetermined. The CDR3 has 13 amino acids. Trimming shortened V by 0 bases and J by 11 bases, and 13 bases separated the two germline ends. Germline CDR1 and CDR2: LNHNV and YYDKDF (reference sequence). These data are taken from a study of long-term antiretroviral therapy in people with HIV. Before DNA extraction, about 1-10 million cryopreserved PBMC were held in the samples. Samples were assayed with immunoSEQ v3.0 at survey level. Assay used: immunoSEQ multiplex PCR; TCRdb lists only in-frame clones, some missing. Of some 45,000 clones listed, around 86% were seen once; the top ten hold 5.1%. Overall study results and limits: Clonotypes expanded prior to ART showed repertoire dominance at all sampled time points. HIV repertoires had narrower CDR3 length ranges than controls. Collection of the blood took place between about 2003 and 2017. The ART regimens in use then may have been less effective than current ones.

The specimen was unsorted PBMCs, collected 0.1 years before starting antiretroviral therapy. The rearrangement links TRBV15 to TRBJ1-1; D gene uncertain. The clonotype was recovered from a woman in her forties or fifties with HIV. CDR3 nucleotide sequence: TGTGCCACCAGCAGAGAGGGGTCCGAACGGGCTTTCTTT. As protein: CATSREGSERAFF.